These 15 T cell receptor beta chains were all obtained from the same sample, sequenced in a study of blood T cell repertoires in COVID-19. Assay used: immunoSEQ multiplex PCR; TCRdb lists only in-frame clones, some missing. The sample includes 40,000 to 45,000 clones, 80% to 90% of them seen just once. Sequencing was performed on peripheral blood. These receptors originate from a human donor in a cohort sampled during active COVID-19.

This chain uses TRBV11-2 with TRBJ2-7; 8 bases fit TRBD2. Trimming took 3 bases from V and 7 from J; bases not matched to a gene: 11. The germline V gene encodes CDR1 SGHAT and CDR2 FQNNGV. This CDR3 has 15 residues. CDR3 in DNA: TGTGCCAGCAGCTTGGGAGCGGGAGTGGGAGGAGAGCAGTACTTC. It is translated as CASSLGAGVGGEQYF.

The chain recombines TRBV7-2 with TRBJ2-7; perhaps TRBD2 as D (7 bases). CDR3 length: 16 residues. Trimming removed 3 bases at V and 0 bases at J, with 15 bases between. Germline values: CDR1 SGHTA, CDR2 FQGNSA. The CDR3 DNA reads as TGTGCCAGCAGCTTCTACGCGGGGGCCGGCTCCTACGAGCAGTACTTC. This translates into CASSFYAGAGSYEQYF.

CDR3 sequence (DNA): TGTGCCAGCTGGGACTTACCCACAGATACGCAGTATTTT. Amino acids: CASWDLPTDTQYF. The rearrangement links TRBV12-3 or TRBV12-4 to TRBJ2-3; maybe TRBD2 (6 bases). The ends were cut back, 8 bases at V and 2 bases at J, with 11 bases in the middle. This CDR3 has 13 residues.

This clone was picked up one time. V usage is TRBV3-1 (or the pseudogene TRBV3-2) and J usage is TRBJ2-1; D unresolved. Germline CDR1 and CDR2: LGHDT and YNNKEL (reference sequence). The V and J ends lost 10 bases and 5 bases respectively, with 15 bases between them. The CDR3 totals 13 residues. The CDR3 nucleotides are TGTGCCACCCGTCTTAGCCCCAACAATGAGCAGTTCTTC. Amino acid sequence: CATRLSPNNEQFF.

This rearrangement joins TRBV2 to TRBJ2-5; weak D call: TRBD2 (7 bases). Germline V gene sequence: CDR1 SNHLY, CDR2 FYNNEI. The V and J ends lost 6 bases and 2 bases respectively, with 16 bases between them. The CDR3 contains 15 residues. CDR3 region: CASSPWGRGQETQYF. The CDR3, as DNA: TGTGCCAGCAGCCCGTGGGGGCGGGGGCAAGAGACCCAGTACTTC. The whole variable domain, remainder taken from reference TRBV2 and TRBJ2-5, is EPEVTQTPSHQVTQMGQEVILRCVPISNHLYFYWYRQILGQKVEFLVSFYNNEISEKSEIFDDQFSVERPDGSNFTLKIRSTKLEDSAMYFCASSPWGRGQETQYFGPGTRLLVL.

By sample share, this clone is medium-sized. The chain employs TRBV28 and TRBJ1-2; 8 bases align to TRBD1. J was trimmed by 1 base and V by 4 bases; bases with no gene match: 17. The CDR3 has 19 residues. The V gene's germline CDR1 is MDHEN and CDR2 SYDVKM. CDR3 bases: TGTGCCAGCAGTTCATTCGGCGGACAGGGCCAAAAGGGTAACTATGGCTACACCTTC. This translates into CASSSFGGQGQKGNYGYTF.

The J gene is TRBJ1-1, the V gene TRBV29-1, with no clear D. The CDR3 is 11 amino acids. Germline CDR1 SQVTM, CDR2 ANQGSEA. V lost 2 bases and J lost 4, with 5 bases in between. CDR3 sequence reads: CSVETSTEAFF. In nucleotides, the CDR3 is TGCAGCGTTGAAACATCCACTGAAGCTTTCTTT.

This chain links TRBV27 with TRBJ2-1; 11 bases are shared with TRBD2. The CDR3 sequence is 16 residues long. The V segment lost 4 bases and the J segment 8 bases; nucleotides outside the gene matches: 10. CDR1 and CDR2 from the germline V gene are MNHEY and SMNVEV (reference sequence). This CDR3 is CASSSALAGVPDEQFF. CDR3 coding DNA: TGTGCCAGCAGTTCCGCACTAGCGGGAGTTCCCGATGAGCAGTTCTTC.

The chain employs TRBV7-2 and TRBJ1-1; D is perhaps TRBD1 (5 bases). Germline V gene data show CDR1 as SGHTA and CDR2 as FQGNSA. The CDR3 is 16 amino acids. V was clipped by 4 bases and J by 0 bases, with 15 bases between them. CDR3 residues: CASSSRSGLMNTEAFF. CDR3 sequence (DNA): TGTGCCAGCAGCTCCCGGTCAGGGCTCATGAACACTGAAGCTTTCTTT. Complete variable domain (other parts from reference TRBV7-2 and TRBJ1-1): GAGVSQSPSNKVTEKGKDVELRCDPISGHTALYWYRQSLGQGLEFLIYFQGNSAPDKSGLPSDRFSAERTGGSVSTLTIQRTQQEDSAVYLCASSSRSGLMNTEAFFGQGTRLTVV.

CDR3 region: CASSPRTSGRAFHEQFF. CDR3 coding DNA: TGTGCCAGCAGCCCGCGGACTAGCGGGAGGGCCTTCCATGAGCAGTTCTTC. This chain links TRBV7-2 with TRBJ2-1; 15 bases are a match to TRBD2. The CDR3 is 17 amino acids. V shed 5 bases, J shed 8 bases, and the junction held 10 bases outside the gene matches. Germline V lookup: CDR1 SGHTA, CDR2 FQGNSA.

The count of this clone is one. The CDR3 DNA sequence: TGTGCCAGCAGCTCGTTTCGTTTCCTCGACAATGAGCAGTTCTTC. Amino acid sequence: CASSSFRFLDNEQFF. The V gene is TRBV11-2, the J gene TRBJ2-1; no clear D gene. Deletions cut 4 bases from V and 5 bases from J, with 15 bases between. Germline CDR1 reads SGHAT; CDR2 reads FQNNGV. The CDR3 spans 15 residues.

The chain is built from TRBV5-8 and TRBJ1-5; no reliable D call. The CDR3 contains 14 residues. Trimming pared 3 bases from V and 6 bases from J, leaving 13 bases between. CDR1 and CDR2 (germline): SGHTS, YDEGEE. CDR3 DNA sequence: TGTGCCAGCAGCTCCCTCGTTAAGAGTCAGCCCCAGCATTTT. Translated, it gives CASSSLVKSQPQHF.

This chain connects TRBV4-3 to TRBJ2-3; D is undetermined. The CDR3 is made up of 13 amino acids. Germline CDR1 and CDR2: LGHNA and YSLEER. Trimming removed 2 bases at V and 3 bases at J, with 6 bases between. The CDR3: CASSQSSTDTQYF. The CDR3 nucleotides read TGCGCCAGCAGCCAATCTTCGACAGATACGCAGTATTTT.

The chain has TRBV9 and TRBJ2-3; 13 bases are a match to TRBD2. The germline V gene has CDR1 SGDLS and CDR2 YYNGEE. Trimming removed 4 bases from V and 5 bases from J; junction bases left unmatched: 16. This CDR3 contains 19 residues. This CDR3 is CASSPKAKTSGGAKDTQYF. CDR3 in DNA: TGTGCCAGCAGCCCAAAAGCGAAAACTAGCGGGGGGGCAAAAGATACGCAGTATTTT.

A single count supports this clone. The chain uses TRBV19 and TRBJ2-3; D might be TRBD1 (6 bases). V lost 8 bases and J 0 bases, leaving 9 bases between the germline ends. Germline CDR1 LNHDA, CDR2 SQIVND (reference sequence). This CDR3 comprises 13 residues. CDR3 residues: CASRQVSTDTQYF. The DNA for the CDR3 is TGTGCCAGTCGACAGGTTAGCACAGATACGCAGTATTTT.